This T cell receptor beta chain was sequenced for a study of OX40 agonist ivuxolimab in advanced cancers. Turning to the study itself: Enrollees could have had prior anti-PD-1, anti-PD-L1 or anti-CTLA-4 therapy, which more than 30% had received.

In germline, CDR1 is SGHNT, CDR2 YENEEA. The CDR3 is made up of 12 amino acids. Trimming left V 5 bases short and J 4 bases short, with 8 bases between. Clones were sequenced by immunoSEQ multiplex PCR, and TCRdb holds only the in-frame ones, with some missing. The sample carries 37,000 or so clones, 70% to 90% recorded once. The sampling schedule covered blood at baseline, cycle 4 day 1, and cycle 7 day 1. Here the sequenced sample was CD4+ or CD8+ T cells sorted from blood, taken in a trial of the OX40 agonist ivuxolimab. The sequence was collected from an adult with an advanced solid tumor such as melanoma, head and neck, liver or kidney cancer. The V call is TRBV11-3, the J call TRBJ1-1; D is unresolved. CDR3 protein: CASSPGGTEAFF. The DNA of the CDR3 is TGTGCCAGCAGCCCGGGAGGCACTGAAGCTTTCTTT.